These 30 T cell receptor beta chains share one sample of origin, sequenced in a study of T cell responses to AZD1222 COVID-19 vaccine. Only in-frame clones appear in the TCRdb table, and some are missing; sequencing was by immunoSEQ multiplex PCR. Of 150,000 to 200,000 clones detected, approximately 92% appear once; the ten largest clones hold about 10%. Sample: peripheral blood, taken on day 0 of AZD1222 vaccination. The origin of the receptors is an adult in good health.

The chain is built from TRBV2 and TRBJ1-2; D is unclear. This CDR3 contains 15 residues. Trimming removed 5 bases from V and 2 bases from J, with 15 bases in between. CDR1 SNHLY and CDR2 FYNNEI come from the germline V gene. The CDR3 region is CASSPLRTGNYGYTF. CDR3 bases: TGTGCCAGCAGTCCTCTCCGGACGGGAAACTATGGCTACACCTTC.

The chain carries TRBV5-6 and TRBJ2-1, with 7 bases that match TRBD1. Germline-derived CDR1 and CDR2 are SGHDT and YYEEEE. The CDR3 is 13 residues long. V lost 4 bases to trimming and J lost 7 bases; unmatched junction nucleotides: 5. CDR3 nucleotides: TGTGCCAGCAGCGGGGGACAGTTAAATGAGCAGTTCTTC. Translating gives CASSGGQLNEQFF.

This clone has only one observation. The chain employs TRBV9 and TRBJ1-1, with D perhaps matching TRBD1 (5 bases). This CDR3 has 13 residues. From germline, CDR1 is SGDLS and CDR2 YYNGEE. The V end was cut by 5 bases, the J end by 5 bases, with 13 bases between. The CDR3 loop is CASSGRDGTEAFF. Here the CDR3 DNA reads TGTGCCAGCAGTGGCAGGGACGGAACTGAAGCTTTCTTT.

The chain employs TRBV6-5 and TRBJ2-1; D is ambiguous. Germline lookup yields CDR1 MNHEY and CDR2 SVGAGI. V was cut by 4 bases and J by 7 bases, with 5 bases left in between. CDR3 length: 11 residues. The CDR3 sequence: CASSSHNEQFF. The CDR3 DNA reads TGTGCCAGCAGTTCCCATAATGAGCAGTTCTTC.

This chain joins TRBV20-1 and TRBJ2-1; D perhaps matches TRBD2 (5 bases). Deletions cut 1 base from V and 10 bases from J, with 8 bases between. This CDR3 spans 11 amino acids. Germline V gene lookup returns CDR1 DFQATT and CDR2 SNEGSKA (reference sequence). The CDR3 region is CSARAEVEQFF. The CDR3 DNA reads as TGCAGTGCTAGAGCGGAGGTAGAGCAGTTCTTC.

About this clone itself: Different DNA sequences within this sample yield the same CDR3. The V and J genes are TRBV28 and TRBJ1-2, with a possible D match to TRBD1 (5 bases). The V end lost 1 base, the J end lost 2 bases, and 11 bases lay between the germline ends. Looked up from germline, CDR1 is MDHEN and CDR2 is SYDVKM. This CDR3 contains 15 residues. The CDR3 here is CASSLFPGGNYGYTF. As DNA, the CDR3 is TGTGCCAGCAGTTTATTCCCGGGGGGGAACTATGGCTACACCTTC.

The chain is built from TRBV3-1 (or the pseudogene TRBV3-2) and TRBJ1-2; the D is unclear. V lost 0 bases and J 4 bases, leaving 3 bases between the germline ends. Germline-derived CDR1 and CDR2 are LGHDT and YNNKEL (reference sequence). This CDR3 spans 12 amino acids. The CDR3 sequence is CASSQDIYGYTF. The CDR3 DNA follows: TGTGCCAGCAGCCAAGATATCTATGGCTACACCTTC.

This sequence joins TRBV5-6 and TRBJ1-4; no clear D gene. The CDR3 spans 13 residues. In germline, CDR1 is SGHDT, CDR2 YYEEEE. V lost 0 bases, J lost 5 bases, and 5 bases lay in between. The CDR3 sequence is CASSLAINEKLFF. The CDR3 DNA reads TGTGCCAGCAGCTTGGCCATCAATGAAAAACTGTTTTTT.

The chain employs TRBV7-9 and TRBJ2-2; D not certain. Trimming left V 1 base short and J 3 bases short, with 6 bases between. The CDR3 runs to 14 residues. Germline lookup yields CDR1 SEHNR and CDR2 FQNEAQ (reference sequence). The CDR3 sequence: CASSLGAYTGELFF. CDR3 DNA sequence: TGTGCCAGCAGCTTAGGGGCGTACACCGGGGAGCTGTTTTTT.

This chain joins TRBV4-1 and TRBJ2-3; D remains ambiguous. The length of the CDR3 is 15 residues. Trimming pared 4 bases from V and 4 bases from J, leaving 15 bases between. Per the germline V gene, CDR1 is MGHRA and CDR2 is YSYEKL. CDR3: CASSLRTDGADTQYF. DNA for the CDR3: TGCGCCAGCAGCCTTAGGACCGACGGCGCAGATACGCAGTATTTT.

The chain joins TRBV5-6 to TRBJ1-1; D not resolved. The V gene's germline CDR1 is SGHDT and CDR2 YYEEEE. Trimming stripped 1 base from V and 1 base from J, with 8 bases between. This CDR3 has 14 residues. The CDR3 DNA reads TGTGCCAGCAGCTTGCAGGCTCGGAACACTGAAGCTTTCTTT. This encodes CASSLQARNTEAFF.

This chain links TRBV7-9 with TRBJ2-7; D remains ambiguous. Germline V gives CDR1 SEHNR, CDR2 FQNEAQ (reference sequence). The CDR3 totals 14 residues. V was cut by 1 base and J by 1 base, with 8 bases left in between. DNA of the CDR3: TGTGCCAGCAGCTTAGGGGTCAATTCCTACGAGCAGTACGTC. It yields the protein CASSLGVNSYEQYV.

The chain employs TRBV24-1 and TRBJ2-7; TRBD2 matches 8 bases. The germline CDR1 and CDR2 sequences are KGHDR and SFDVKD. The ends lost 2 bases at V and 4 bases at J; junction bases unmatched: 18. The CDR3 has 19 amino acids. CDR3 protein: CATSDYRSGGSGGPYEQYF. CDR3 bases: TGTGCCACCAGTGATTACAGGTCGGGAGGATCGGGAGGGCCGTACGAGCAGTACTTC.

The V gene is TRBV5-5, the J gene TRBJ2-1, with TRBD1 identical over 8 bases. This CDR3 spans 14 amino acids. CDR1 and CDR2 (germline): SGHKS, YYEKEE (reference sequence). J was trimmed by 8 bases and V by 3 bases; bases with no gene match: 7. The CDR3 DNA is TGTGCCAGCAGCTGGTCACCAGGGGGCGATGAGCAGTTCTTC. Its translation: CASSWSPGGDEQFF.

The chain combines TRBV11-2 with TRBJ1-4; D gene uncertain. Germline V CDR1 and CDR2: SGHAT, FQNNGV. This CDR3 has 13 amino acids. With 1 base removed from V and 8 bases from J, the gap between germline ends came to 8 bases. This CDR3 reads CASSLALAEKLFF. The CDR3 DNA reads TGTGCCAGCAGCTTAGCTCTAGCCGAAAAACTGTTTTTT.

The chain has TRBV28 and TRBJ1-2; D possibly corresponds to TRBD1 (5 bases). The CDR3 has 13 amino acids. CDR1 and CDR2 (germline): MDHEN, SYDVKM. V lost 4 bases and J lost 3, with 9 bases in between. The chain's CDR3 is CASSSQTDYGYTF. The CDR3 region has the DNA TGTGCCAGCAGTTCCCAGACAGACTATGGCTACACCTTC.

The V gene is TRBV6-2 or TRBV6-3, the J gene TRBJ2-1; 10 bases align to TRBD1. The CDR3 has 20 amino acids. V shed 1 base, J shed 0 bases, and the junction held 12 bases outside the gene matches. Germline CDR1 is MNHEY and CDR2 is SVGEGT. CDR3 DNA sequence: TGTGCCAGCAGTTACTGGAGACAGGGGGCCTCGAGGGCCTCCTACAATGAGCAGTTCTTC. Its protein product is CASSYWRQGASRASYNEQFF.

V gene TRBV7-2 combines with J gene TRBJ2-3; no clear D. The CDR3 runs to 14 residues. V lost 5 bases, J lost 0 bases, and 9 bases lay in between. Germline-derived CDR1 and CDR2 are SGHTA and FQGNSA. The DNA of the CDR3 is TGTGCCAGCAGCCTCGGCTCTAGCACAGATACGCAGTATTTT. The encoded protein is CASSLGSSTDTQYF.

This chain links TRBV6-1 with TRBJ1-5, with D uncertain. Per germline, CDR1 MNHNS and CDR2 SASEGT. The CDR3 spans 15 residues. Trimming pared 1 base from V and 5 bases from J, leaving 12 bases between. CDR3 sequence: CASSEGMAFHQPQHF. The CDR3 DNA follows: TGTGCCAGCAGTGAAGGGATGGCGTTTCATCAGCCCCAGCATTTT.

The count of this clone is one. The chain combines TRBV25-1 with TRBJ1-4; the D gene is possibly TRBD1 (6 bases). Germline CDR1 and CDR2: MGHDK and SYGVNS. The CDR3 length is 15 residues. Deletions cut 5 bases from V and 7 bases from J, with 17 bases between. The CDR3 is CASSSRTEAPEKLFF. CDR3 nucleotide sequence: TGTGCCAGCAGTAGCCGGACAGAAGCACCTGAAAAACTGTTTTTT.

This clone appeared a single time. The V gene is TRBV3-1 (or the pseudogene TRBV3-2), the J gene TRBJ2-7; 9 bases map to TRBD1. CDR3 length equals 14 residues. Germline V gene sequence: CDR1 LGHDT, CDR2 YNNKEL (reference sequence). The ends lost 5 bases at V and 5 bases at J; junction bases unmatched: 7. The DNA for the CDR3 is TGTGCCAGCAGCTCGGGACAGGGTAGTAACGAGCAGTACTTC. This encodes CASSSGQGSNEQYF.

The chain combines TRBV7-2 with TRBJ1-5; no reliable D call. Germline lookup yields CDR1 SGHTA and CDR2 FQGNSA. CDR3 length: 13 residues. Trimming removed 6 bases from V and 4 bases from J, with 10 bases in between. The DNA for the CDR3 is TGTGCCAGCAGTTCGGATGTGAATCAGCCCCAGCATTTT. Its protein product is CASSSDVNQPQHF.

The rearrangement uses TRBV27 and TRBJ1-2; 7 bases match TRBD1. V gave up 5 bases and J gave up 4 bases; unmatched junction bases: 4. CDR3 length: 13 residues. Germline V CDR1 and CDR2: MNHEY, SMNVEV (reference sequence). For the CDR3, the DNA is TGTGCCAGCAGTAGACAGGGATTCTATGGCTACACCTTC. Translation gives CASSRQGFYGYTF.

This clone came up a few times. The chain links TRBV27 to TRBJ2-7; 10 bases agree with TRBD2. Unmatched junction bases numbered 6, after V lost 0 bases and J lost 4 bases. The CDR3 consists of 16 residues. Germline V gives CDR1 MNHEY, CDR2 SMNVEV (reference sequence). This chain's CDR3 is CASSLSAGLADYEQYV. For the CDR3, the DNA is TGTGCCAGCAGTTTATCTGCCGGACTAGCGGATTACGAGCAGTACGTC.

This rearrangement joins TRBV19 to TRBJ1-1, with 8 bases fitting TRBD1. This CDR3 is built from 15 residues. V shed 3 bases and J 5 bases; nucleotides not matched to a gene: 8. From germline, CDR1 is LNHDA and CDR2 SQIVND (reference sequence). The DNA of the CDR3 is TGTGCCAGTAGTATCAGTAGGACAGGGAAAACTGAAGCTTTCTTT. As protein: CASSISRTGKTEAFF.

This chain links TRBV2 with TRBJ1-5; perhaps TRBD1 as D (6 bases). In germline, CDR1 is SNHLY, CDR2 FYNNEI. This CDR3 has 15 amino acids. V lost 4 bases and J lost 4, with 14 bases in between. The CDR3 sequence: CASSAEGGVNQPQHF. CDR3 nucleotides: TGTGCCAGCAGTGCGGAAGGGGGAGTAAATCAGCCCCAGCATTTT.

The chain joins TRBV18 to TRBJ1-5; D unclear. With 2 bases removed from V and 5 bases from J, the gap between germline ends came to 7 bases. Germline loops: CDR1 KGHSH, CDR2 LQKENI. This CDR3 is 13 amino acids long. CDR3 sequence reads: CASSPRFYQPQHF. The CDR3 nucleotides read TGTGCCAGCTCACCAAGGTTTTATCAGCCCCAGCATTTT.

This chain connects TRBV24-1 to TRBJ1-2, with 9 bases lining up with TRBD1. CDR3 length: 15 amino acids. CDR1 KGHDR and CDR2 SFDVKD come from the germline V gene. Trimming at V came to 4 bases and at J to 4 bases, leaving 6 bases not matched to a gene. DNA of the CDR3: TGTGCCACCAGTGACCCAGGACAGGGGATCTATGGCTACACCTTC. Translated, it gives CATSDPGQGIYGYTF.

The chain employs TRBV7-9 and TRBJ1-1; no reliable D call. V was trimmed by 3 bases and J by 0 bases, leaving 2 bases between them. This CDR3 region has 12 residues. Germline CDR1 is SEHNR and CDR2 is FQNEAQ (reference sequence). CDR3 sequence: CASSFMNTEAFF. In nucleotides, the CDR3 is TGTGCCAGCAGCTTTATGAACACTGAAGCTTTCTTT.

V and J are TRBV7-9 and TRBJ1-2; weak D call: TRBD1 (6 bases). This CDR3 is built from 17 residues. Per the germline V gene, CDR1 is SEHNR and CDR2 is FQNEAQ (reference sequence). Deletions cut 5 bases from V and 9 bases from J, with 28 bases between. The CDR3 nucleotides read TGTGCCAGCAGCCACATAAATACCAATACAGGGATCAAGAGCTACACCTTC. Translated: CASSHINTNTGIKSYTF.